This T cell receptor (beta chain) stems from a study of cytomegalovirus exposure and HLA in healthy donors. Study overall: Researchers found that roughly 81% of 350 to 500 genotyped donors fell within the Caucasian-associated ancestry cluster.

PCR primers comprised 60 Vbeta and 13 Jbeta primers. This table comes from immunoSEQ multiplex PCR, and its TCRdb copy is limited to in-frame clones, with some not included. The top ten hold 7.7% of the sample, which has approximately 120,000 clones, about 80% seen once. This clone was detected once. The TCR originated in a woman aged 45 to 65 in good health and CMV-seropositive. Sequencing was carried out using PBMCs.

DNA for the CDR3: TGTGCCAGCAGCTTAGTCACTAGCGGGAGGGCCGAGGGGTACGAGCAGTACTTC. Protein product: CASSLVTSGRAEGYEQYF. This chain links TRBV13 with TRBJ2-7; 13 bases agree with TRBD2. V was clipped by 1 base and J by 4 bases; unmatched bases: 10. The length of the CDR3 is 18 residues. Germline lookup yields CDR1 PRHDT and CDR2 FYEKMQ (reference sequence).